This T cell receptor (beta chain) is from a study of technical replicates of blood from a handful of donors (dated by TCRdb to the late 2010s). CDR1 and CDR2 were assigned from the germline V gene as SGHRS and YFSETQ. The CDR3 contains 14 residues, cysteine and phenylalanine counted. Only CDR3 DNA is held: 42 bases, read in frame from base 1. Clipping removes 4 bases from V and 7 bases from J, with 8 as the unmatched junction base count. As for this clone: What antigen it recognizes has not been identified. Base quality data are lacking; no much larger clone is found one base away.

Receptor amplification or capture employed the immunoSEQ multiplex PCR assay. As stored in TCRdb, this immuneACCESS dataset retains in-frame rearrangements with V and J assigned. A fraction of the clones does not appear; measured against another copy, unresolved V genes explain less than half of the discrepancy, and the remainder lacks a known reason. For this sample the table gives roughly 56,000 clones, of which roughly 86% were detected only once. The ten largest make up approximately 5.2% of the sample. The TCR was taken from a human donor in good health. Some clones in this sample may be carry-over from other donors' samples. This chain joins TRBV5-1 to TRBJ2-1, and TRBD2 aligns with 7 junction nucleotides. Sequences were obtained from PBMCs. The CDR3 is CASSVGRSTNEQFF. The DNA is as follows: TGCGCCAGCAGCGTCGGGAGGTCCACTAATGAGCAGTTCTTC.